A selection of T cell receptor beta chains follows, all from one sample in a study of T cell responses to AZD1222 COVID-19 vaccine. Libraries were prepared by immunoSEQ multiplex PCR; TCRdb keeps only in-frame clonotypes and omits some of them. The sample shows approximately 90,000 clones, roughly nine tenths of them seen only once. The sequencing used peripheral blood, collected on day 0 of AZD1222 vaccination. These receptors were obtained from an adult in good health. The conserved cysteine and the conserved F or W are not part of the CDR3 here. Fields, in order: J gene, D gene, V gene, CDR3 length, CDR3 protein. D genes are given only for firm matches.

TRBJ1-2 | . | TRBV9 | 13 | ASSVDWGTNYGYT
TRBJ2-1 | . | TRBV5-4 | 15 | ASSLAPGRPTYNEQF
TRBJ2-2 | . | TRBV7-8 | 12 | ASSFLRAPGELF
TRBJ2-2 | . | TRBV3-1/TRBV3-2 | 11 | ASSQVNTGELF
TRBJ2-2 | TRBD2 | TRBV5-8 | 16 | ASSSPYASGRRIWELF
TRBJ1-5 | . | TRBV30 | 11 | AWSVRVNQPQH
TRBJ1-4 | TRBD1 | TRBV19 | 14 | ASSFQGASTNEKLF
TRBJ2-3 | TRBD2 | TRBV7-6 | 13 | ASSLELAGVDTQY
TRBJ2-5 | TRBD1 | TRBV7-9 | 12 | ASSLGTGVETQY
TRBJ2-7 | . | TRBV7-2 | 12 | ASSLGGGPNEQY
TRBJ1-2 | . | TRBV15 | 13 | ATSRDEPRHYGYT
TRBJ2-5 | TRBD2 | TRBV4-1 | 15 | ASSQDEAASGRETQY
TRBJ2-1 | TRBD1 | TRBV5-4 | 13 | ASSFQGAGYNEQF
TRBJ2-7 | . | TRBV7-9 | 11 | ASSLNGRSEQY
TRBJ2-1 | . | TRBV9 | 13 | ASSVVGRENNEQF
TRBJ2-2 | . | TRBV7-2 | 13 | ASSLEFAGTGELF
TRBJ2-1 | TRBD2 | TRBV19 | 15 | ASSPGTSGGAYNEQF
TRBJ2-7 | TRBD2 | TRBV5-4 | 11 | ASSGTSGNEQY
TRBJ2-2 | TRBD2 | TRBV7-2 | 17 | ASSWGRSSGAPNTGELF
TRBJ1-6 | . | TRBV11-2 | 11 | ASSFTRGSPLH
TRBJ2-7 | TRBD2 | TRBV19 | 13 | ASSNPGGSTYEQY
TRBJ1-3 | . | TRBV9 | 13 | ASSVGVYSGNTIY
TRBJ2-7 | TRBD1 | TRBV6-6 | 13 | ASSYPGQASYEQY
TRBJ1-6 | TRBD1 | TRBV12-5 | 14 | ASGSGDRGGNSPLH
TRBJ1-3 | . | TRBV19 | 10 | ASTPTENTIY
TRBJ2-7 | TRBD1 | TRBV27 | 11 | ASSSRDRDEQY
TRBJ1-1 | . | TRBV18 | 10 | ASSPRGAEAF
TRBJ2-3 | . | TRBV5-1 | 12 | ASSLGEHTDTQY
TRBJ2-1 | TRBD2 | TRBV18 | 13 | ASSPGGSSYNEQF
TRBJ1-3 | TRBD1 | TRBV6-5 | 12 | ASRGGTAGNTIY
TRBJ2-3 | . | TRBV25-1 | 11 | ASSEPLGDTQY
TRBJ2-1 | . | TRBV24-1 | 10 | ATSDLTGEQF
TRBJ1-2 | . | TRBV11-2 | 13 | ASSPNRDRVYGYT
TRBJ2-2 | . | TRBV5-5 | 13 | ASSLEGLVTGELF
TRBJ2-7 | TRBD2 | TRBV13 | 14 | ASSLTLAEPPYEQY
TRBJ2-1 | TRBD2 | TRBV5-1 | 15 | ASSRSIAGGTYNEQF
TRBJ2-5 | . | TRBV5-4 | 9 | ASSLQETQY